Shown below are 3 T cell receptor beta chains from a single sample sequenced in a study of CD8 T cells in ankylosing spondylitis. TCRdb itself ran the 5' RACE reads through MiXCR, one entry per CDR3 protein. In the table there are 210,000 or so distinct CDR3 sequences, roughly 24% of which are singletons. Sequencing was done on a sample of blood, either unsorted or a sorted T cell fraction (not recorded which). These receptors were collected from a male donor with ankylosing spondylitis or in good health (not recorded which).

This clonotype was seen repeatedly, ten times or more. The CDR3 protein is CASSSTVYGYTF. CDR3 nucleotides: TGTGCCAGCAGTTCCACGGTCTATGGCTACACCTTC. This chain connects TRBV12-3 or TRBV12-4 to TRBJ1-2, with D unclear. V shed 4 bases and J shed 4 bases, with 7 bases lying between them. CDR3 size: 12 residues.

This clonotype was observed many times. The chain uses TRBV29-1 and TRBJ2-1; 7 bases match TRBD2. The germline CDR1 and CDR2 sequences are SQVTM and ANQGSEA. The ends lost 6 bases at V and 4 bases at J; junction bases unmatched: 12. The CDR3 is made up of 15 amino acids. CDR3 sequence: CSVFGGGAGYNEQFF. Here the CDR3 DNA reads TGCAGCGTCTTCGGGGGAGGGGCTGGGTACAATGAGCAGTTCTTC.

V is TRBV7-6 and J is TRBJ2-2; 11 positions agree with TRBD1. The CDR3 runs 16 residues. V lost 0 bases, J lost 6 bases, and 3 bases stayed unmatched. Looked up from germline, CDR1 is SGHVS and CDR2 is FNYEAQ. CDR3 DNA: TGTGCCAGCAGCTTAGCGGCGGGACAGGGGGCCGGGGAGCTGTTTTTT. This codes for CASSLAAGQGAGELFF. Looking up the rest from reference TRBV7-6 and TRBJ2-2 gives the full variable domain: GAGVSQSPRYKVTKRGQDVALRCDPISGHVSLYWYRQALGQGPEFLTYFNYEAQQDKSGLPNDRFSAERPEGSISTLTIQRTEQRDSAMYRCASSLAAGQGAGELFFGEGSRLTVL.